This TCR beta chain stems from a study of shared clonotypes between healthy human individuals. Libraries were prepared by immunoSEQ multiplex PCR; TCRdb keeps only in-frame clonotypes and omits some of them. The data contain roughly 2.2 million clones, 93% of them singletons. On this clone itself: The antigen remains unidentified.

This CDR3 contains 14 residues. Trimming took off 3 bases at V and 2 bases at J, with 11 bases between the two ends. Germline assignment: CDR1 MNHNS and CDR2 SASEGT. Study-wide findings and caveats: The study found lower generation probabilities in non-shared clonotypes than in those shared by all four donors.

The donor population consisted of healthy HIV-negative adults with no recent acute infections or vaccinations. The clonotype comes from a young man in good health. Some clones in this sample may be carry-over from other donors' samples. J is TRBJ2-7 and V is TRBV6-1, with D tentatively TRBD1 (5 bases). The sequenced material came from naive CD4+ T cells from PBMCs. Documented subset: CD45RA+ positively selected. The CDR3 DNA follows: TGTGCCAGCAGTGACGGCCAGGGCCCCTACGAGCAGTACTTC. It is translated as CASSDGQGPYEQYF.